The T cell receptor beta chain described here comes from a study of early T cells in non-severe SARS-CoV-2 infection. In TCRdb, the 5' RACE reads were re-called with MiXCR into one record per CDR3 protein. The table lists 88,000 or so distinct CDR3 sequences, 15% of them singletons, with approximately 6% in the top ten. This clonotype was seen at least ten times. This receptor was taken from an adult who was a healthcare worker with PCR-confirmed SARS-CoV-2 infection or an uninfected control (not recorded which). Sequencing was done on a sample of whole blood.

The CDR3 loop is CASSSQGSPSTEAFF. DNA of the CDR3: TGCGCCAGCAGCTCACAGGGTTCCCCGTCCACTGAAGCTTTCTTT. The chain joins TRBV5-1 to TRBJ1-1; a possible D gene is TRBD1 (6 bases). CDR1 and CDR2 (germline): SGHRS, YFSETQ. V lost 3 bases and J 4 bases, leaving 16 bases between the germline ends. This CDR3 spans 15 amino acids.